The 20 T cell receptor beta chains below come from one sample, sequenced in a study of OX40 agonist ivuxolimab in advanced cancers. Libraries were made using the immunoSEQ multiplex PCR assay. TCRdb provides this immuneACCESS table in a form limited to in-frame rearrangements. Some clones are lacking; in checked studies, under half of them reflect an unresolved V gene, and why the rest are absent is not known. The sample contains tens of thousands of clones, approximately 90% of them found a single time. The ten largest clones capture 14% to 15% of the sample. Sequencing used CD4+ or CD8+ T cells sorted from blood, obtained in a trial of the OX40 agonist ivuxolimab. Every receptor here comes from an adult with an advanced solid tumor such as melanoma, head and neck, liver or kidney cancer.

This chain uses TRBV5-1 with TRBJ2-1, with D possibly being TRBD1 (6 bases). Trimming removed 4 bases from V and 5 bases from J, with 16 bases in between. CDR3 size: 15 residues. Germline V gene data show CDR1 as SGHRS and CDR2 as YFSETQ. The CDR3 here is CASSPRQVSNNEQFF. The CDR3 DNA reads TGCGCCAGCAGCCCAAGACAGGTGTCGAACAATGAGCAGTTCTTC.

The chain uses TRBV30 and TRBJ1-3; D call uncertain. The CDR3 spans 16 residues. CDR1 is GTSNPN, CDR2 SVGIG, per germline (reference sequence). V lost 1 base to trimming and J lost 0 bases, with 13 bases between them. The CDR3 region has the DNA TGTGCCTGGAGTGGGGGTGGTCAACCCTCTGGAAACACCATATATTTT. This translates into CAWSGGGQPSGNTIYF.

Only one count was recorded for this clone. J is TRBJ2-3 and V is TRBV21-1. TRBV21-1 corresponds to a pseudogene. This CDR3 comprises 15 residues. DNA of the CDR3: TGTGCCAGCAGCAAAGGACCGCCCAGCACAGATACGCAGTATTTT. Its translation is CASSKGPPSTDTQYF.

The CDR3: CASSLDDRVTGELFF. For the CDR3, the DNA is TGTGCCAGCAGCTTAGACGACAGGGTCACCGGGGAGCTGTTTTTT. The chain has TRBV7-2 and TRBJ2-2; 7 nucleotides line up with TRBD1. Germline assignment: CDR1 SGHTA and CDR2 FQGNSA. The CDR3 has 15 residues. J gave up 4 bases and V 1 base, and 3 bases lay outside the gene matches.

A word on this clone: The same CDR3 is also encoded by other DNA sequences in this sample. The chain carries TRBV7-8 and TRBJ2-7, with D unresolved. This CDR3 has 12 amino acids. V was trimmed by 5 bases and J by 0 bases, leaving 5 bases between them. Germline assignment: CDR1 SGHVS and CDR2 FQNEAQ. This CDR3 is CASSLSSYEQYF. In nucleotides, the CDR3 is TGTGCCAGCAGCCTGAGCTCCTACGAGCAGTACTTC. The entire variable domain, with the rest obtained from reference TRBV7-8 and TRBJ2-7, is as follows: GAGVSQSPRYKVAKRGQDVALRCDPISGHVSLFWYQQALGQGPEFLTYFQNEAQLDKSGLPSDRFFAERPEGSVSTLKIQRTQQEDSAVYLCASSLSSYEQYFGPGTRLTVT.

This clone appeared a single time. CDR3 in amino acids: CASTPRRGGSGELFF. The DNA for the CDR3 is TGTGCCAGCACCCCCCGCCGGGGGGGATCCGGGGAGCTGTTTTTT. The chain combines TRBV25-1 with TRBJ2-2, with 8 bases fitting TRBD2. CDR3 length: 15 amino acids. Germline lookup yields CDR1 MGHDK and CDR2 SYGVNS. V lost 7 bases, J lost 6 bases, and 10 bases stayed unmatched.

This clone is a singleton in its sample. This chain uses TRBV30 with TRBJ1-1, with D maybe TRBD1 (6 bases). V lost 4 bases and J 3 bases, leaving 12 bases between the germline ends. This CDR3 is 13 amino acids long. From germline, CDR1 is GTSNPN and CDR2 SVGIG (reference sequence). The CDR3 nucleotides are TGTGCCTGGACCTGGGGGGCACACACTGAAGCTTTCTTT. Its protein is CAWTWGAHTEAFF. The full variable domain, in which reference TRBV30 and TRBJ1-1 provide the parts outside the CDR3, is SQTIHQWPATLVQPVGSPLSLECTVEGTSNPNLYWYRQAAGRGLQLLFYSVGIGQISSEVPQNLSASRPQDRQFILSSKKLLLSDSGFYLCAWTWGAHTEAFFGQGTRLTVV.

The CDR3 region has the DNA TGTGCCAGCAGCGGGACAGAAGAGACCCAGTACTTC. This translates into CASSGTEETQYF. The V gene is TRBV28, the J gene TRBJ2-5; 7 bases align to TRBD1. CDR1 is MDHEN and CDR2 is SYDVKM in the germline V gene. The trim removed 6 bases at V and 3 bases at J, leaving 1 base unmatched. The CDR3 has 12 residues.

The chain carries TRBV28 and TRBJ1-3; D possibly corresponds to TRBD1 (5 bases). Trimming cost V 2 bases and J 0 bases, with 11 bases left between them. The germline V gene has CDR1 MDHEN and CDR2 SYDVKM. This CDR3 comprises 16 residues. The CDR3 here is CASSLILGGSGNTIYF. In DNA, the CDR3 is TGTGCCAGCAGTTTAATTCTGGGGGGCTCTGGAAACACCATATATTTT.

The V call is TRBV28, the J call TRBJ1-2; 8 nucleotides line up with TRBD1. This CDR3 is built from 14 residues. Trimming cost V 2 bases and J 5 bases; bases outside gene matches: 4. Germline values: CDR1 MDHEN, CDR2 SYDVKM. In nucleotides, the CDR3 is TGTGCCAGCAGTTTAGGGACAGGCGTATATGGCTACACCTTC. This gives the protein CASSLGTGVYGYTF.

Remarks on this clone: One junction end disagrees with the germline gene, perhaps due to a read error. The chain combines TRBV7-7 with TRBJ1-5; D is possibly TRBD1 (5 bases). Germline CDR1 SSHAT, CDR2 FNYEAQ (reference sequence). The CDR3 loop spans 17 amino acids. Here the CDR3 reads CASSPRAWRGSNQPQHF. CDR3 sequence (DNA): TGTGCTAGCAGCCCACGAGCATGGCGGGGGAGCAATCAGCCCCAGCATTTT.

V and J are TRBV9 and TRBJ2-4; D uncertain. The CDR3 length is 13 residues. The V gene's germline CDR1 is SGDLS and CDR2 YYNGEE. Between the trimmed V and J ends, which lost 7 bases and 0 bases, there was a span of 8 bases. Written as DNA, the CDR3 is TGTGCCAGCGGCAGTCTAGCCAAAAACATTCAGTACTTC. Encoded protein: CASGSLAKNIQYF. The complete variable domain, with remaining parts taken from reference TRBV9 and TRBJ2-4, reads DSGVTQTPKHLITATGQRVTLRCSPRSGDLSVYWYQQSLDQGLQFLIQYYNGEERAKGNILERFSAQQFPDLHSELNLSSLELGDSALYFCASGSLAKNIQYFGAGTRLSVL.

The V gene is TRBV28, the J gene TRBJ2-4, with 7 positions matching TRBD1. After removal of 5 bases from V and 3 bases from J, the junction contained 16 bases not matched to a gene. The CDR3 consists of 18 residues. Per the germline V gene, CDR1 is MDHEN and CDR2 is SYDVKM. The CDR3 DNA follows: TGTGCCAGCAGTGAGACAGGGAGAGGGGAATTAGTCAAAAACATTCAGTACTTC. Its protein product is CASSETGRGELVKNIQYF.

The CDR3 reads CASSPRGRAMVDTQYF. Here the CDR3 DNA reads TGTGCCAGCAGCCCCCGCGGGAGGGCAATGGTAGATACGCAGTATTTT. V is TRBV7-2 and J is TRBJ2-3; TRBD2 matches 9 bases. From germline, CDR1 is SGHTA and CDR2 FQGNSA. J was trimmed by 5 bases and V by 5 bases; bases with no gene match: 11. The CDR3 totals 16 residues.

CDR3: CASGRQATDTQYF. CDR3 in DNA: TGTGCCAGCGGCCGGCAGGCCACAGATACGCAGTATTTT. The chain has TRBV28 and TRBJ2-3; no definite D call. Germline V gene lookup returns CDR1 MDHEN and CDR2 SYDVKM. The ends were cut back, 8 bases at V and 2 bases at J, with 11 bases in the middle. The CDR3 loop spans 13 amino acids. The complete variable domain, with remaining parts taken from reference TRBV28 and TRBJ2-3, reads DVKVTQSSRYLVKRTGEKVFLECVQDMDHENMFWYRQDPGLGLRLIYFSYDVKMKEKGDIPEGYSVSREKKERFSLILESASTNQTSMYLCASGRQATDTQYFGPGTRLTVL.

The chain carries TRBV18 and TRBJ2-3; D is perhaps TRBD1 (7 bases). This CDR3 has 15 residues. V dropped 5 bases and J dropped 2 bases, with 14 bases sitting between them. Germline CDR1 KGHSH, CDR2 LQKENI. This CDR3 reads CASSGFRGDTDTQYF. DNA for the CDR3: TGTGCCAGCTCAGGATTCAGGGGGGACACAGATACGCAGTATTTT. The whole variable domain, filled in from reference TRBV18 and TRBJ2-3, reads NAGVMQNPRHLVRRRGQEARLRCSPMKGHSHVYWYRQLPEEGLKFMVYLQKENIIDESGMPKERFSAEFPKEGPSILRIQQVVRGDSAAYFCASSGFRGDTDTQYFGPGTRLTVL.

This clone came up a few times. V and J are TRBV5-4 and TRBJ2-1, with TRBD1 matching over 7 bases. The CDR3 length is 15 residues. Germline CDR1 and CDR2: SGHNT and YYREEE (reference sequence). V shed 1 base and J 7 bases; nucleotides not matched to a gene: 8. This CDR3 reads CASSLLGQSSNEQFF. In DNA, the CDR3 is TGTGCCAGCAGCTTGTTGGGACAGAGTTCTAATGAGCAGTTCTTC.

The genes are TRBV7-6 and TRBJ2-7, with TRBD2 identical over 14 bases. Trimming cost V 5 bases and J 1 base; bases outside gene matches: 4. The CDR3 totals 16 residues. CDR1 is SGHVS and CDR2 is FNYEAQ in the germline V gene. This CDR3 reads CASSLGLAGGSYEQYF. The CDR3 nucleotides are TGTGCCAGCAGCCTAGGACTAGCGGGAGGTTCCTACGAGCAGTACTTC.

CDR3 in DNA: TGTGCCAGCAGTTTTGTGGGGCGCGATGGCTACACCTTC. Protein product: CASSFVGRDGYTF. The chain links TRBV27 to TRBJ1-2; a possible D gene is TRBD1 (5 bases). CDR1 MNHEY and CDR2 SMNVEV come from the germline V gene (reference sequence). The CDR3 has 13 amino acids. V was clipped by 3 bases and J by 6 bases, with 11 bases between them.

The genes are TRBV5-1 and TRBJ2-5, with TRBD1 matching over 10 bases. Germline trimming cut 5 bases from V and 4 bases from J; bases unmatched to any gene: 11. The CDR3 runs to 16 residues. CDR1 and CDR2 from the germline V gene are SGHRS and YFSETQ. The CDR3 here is CASRQTWTGGTETQYF. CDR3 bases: TGCGCCAGCAGACAAACCTGGACAGGGGGGACAGAGACCCAGTACTTC.